This T cell receptor beta chain originates from a study of blood T cell repertoires in COVID-19. Study in general: The cDNA or gDNA used as material had been derived from T cells, B-cell-depleted T cells, or PBMCs.

Methods used by the authors: Using reference gene primer amplification, nucleated cell counts were estimated. Sequenced by immunoSEQ multiplex PCR; TCRdb stores in-frame clones only, minus some. The D gene and trimming were derived from the DNA, and the V and J assignments and clone size from that table. Of about 250,000 clones detected, about 80% appear once; the ten largest clones hold about 3.4%. The CDR3 consists of 15 residues. In germline, CDR1 is MGHDK, CDR2 SYGVNS. V shed 4 bases and J shed 0 bases, with 10 bases lying between them. The study drew participants aged about 18 to 90 years from approximately 25 US areas. Before being deemed recovered, Cohort 3 donors had two negative PCRs, clearance, or symptom resolution.

Material: PBMCs or T cells enriched from blood (not recorded which). The TCR sequence derives from a man aged 50 to 59 who had recovered from COVID-19. This chain joins TRBV25-1 and TRBJ2-1, with D possibly matching TRBD2 (5 bases). The CDR3 region is CASSGTGSSYNEQFF. The CDR3 nucleotides read TGTGCCAGCAGTGGTACGGGGTCCTCCTACAATGAGCAGTTCTTC.